These 24 T cell receptor beta chains share one sample of origin, sequenced in a study of T-cell reconstitution after alpha-beta-depleted transplantation in children. Construction of the TCRbeta library involved unique molecular identifiers. TCRdb independently ran MiXCR on the PCR reads; one entry per CDR3 protein. The table shows around 200,000 distinct CDR3 sequences, with about 6.3% occurring only once. The specimen comprised PBMCs from the stem cell graft donor, sampled from the stem cell graft. The source of these receptors is a human donor who donated a stem cell graft to a child with Wiskott-Aldrich syndrome.

V is TRBV6-6 and J is TRBJ2-2; 7 nucleotides line up with TRBD2. The ends lost 3 bases at V and 8 bases at J; junction bases unmatched: 12. The CDR3 has 16 amino acids. CDR1 is MNHNY, CDR2 SVGAGI, per germline (reference sequence). The CDR3 DNA follows: TGTGCCAGCAGTTATTCCGGGCAGGGAGGGAGTGGGGAGCTGTTTTTT. Translation gives CASSYSGQGGSGELFF.

Points on this clonotype: At one of its ends the junction is not consistent with the germline gene, which may arise from a read error. This sequence joins TRBV2 and TRBJ1-3; 7 nucleotides line up with TRBD1. The CDR3 is 14 residues long. CDR1 SNHLY and CDR2 FYNNEI come from the germline V gene. CDR3 sequence: CATRPRGTGNAIYF. The DNA for the CDR3 is TGTGCCACCAGACCCAGGGGGACTGGAAACGCCATATATTTT.

This clonotype was seen repeatedly, ten times or more. The rearrangement uses TRBV20-1 and TRBJ1-4; possible D gene TRBD1, 6 bases. In germline, CDR1 is DFQATT, CDR2 SNEGSKA (reference sequence). The CDR3 consists of 14 residues. The V and J ends lost 3 bases and 3 bases respectively, with 11 bases between them. The CDR3 region has the DNA TGCAGTGCTAGGGACAGTCGGGCTAATGAAAAACTGTTTTTT. This encodes CSARDSRANEKLFF.

The chain uses TRBV28 and TRBJ1-5; the match to TRBD1 covers 9 bases. Looked up from germline, CDR1 is MDHEN and CDR2 is SYDVKM. Trimming cost V 7 bases and J 0 bases; bases outside gene matches: 16. There are 19 residues in the CDR3. CDR3 DNA sequence: TGTGCCAGCAAAATGGACAGGGGCTCTAGGGATAATAGCAATCAGCCCCAGCATTTT. Translation gives CASKMDRGSRDNSNQPQHF.

This chain links TRBV3-1 with TRBJ1-3; no clear D gene. CDR1 LGHDT and CDR2 YNNKEL come from the germline V gene (reference sequence). The CDR3 spans 16 residues. The germline V and J ends were trimmed by 4 bases and 2 bases, with 15 bases remaining between them. The CDR3: CASSLRETKTGNTIYF. As DNA, the CDR3 is TGTGCCAGCAGCCTCCGGGAGACCAAGACTGGAAACACCATATATTTT.

This clonotype was seen repeatedly, ten times or more. The genes are TRBV29-1 and TRBJ2-3; D is perhaps TRBD1 or TRBD2 (5 bases each). Germline CDR1 reads SQVTM; CDR2 reads ANQGSEA. This CDR3 has 17 amino acids. The ends were cut back, 4 bases at V and 4 bases at J, with 24 bases in the middle. The CDR3 here is CSVGRVREGESADTQYF. CDR3 nucleotides: TGCAGCGTTGGCAGGGTAAGGGAAGGGGAGAGCGCAGATACGCAGTATTTT.

This clonotype has more than one count but fewer than ten. The chain is built from TRBV18 and TRBJ2-1; no definite D call. Germline V gives CDR1 KGHSH, CDR2 LQKENI. The CDR3 is made up of 14 amino acids. Between the trimmed V and J ends, which lost 2 bases and 5 bases, there was a span of 10 bases. CDR3 DNA: TGTGCCAGCTCACCATTCGGTGGGGACAATGAGCAGTTCTTC. Amino acid sequence: CASSPFGGDNEQFF.

This sequence joins TRBV5-1 and TRBJ1-5; the D is unclear. Trimming removed 4 bases at V and 5 bases at J, with 13 bases between. This CDR3 region has 14 residues. Per the germline V gene, CDR1 is SGHRS and CDR2 is YFSETQ. The CDR3 protein is CASSTRGGDQPQHF. In nucleotides, the CDR3 is TGCGCCAGCAGCACCCGGGGTGGGGATCAGCCCCAGCATTTT. The variable domain in full, with the rest retrieved from reference TRBV5-1 and TRBJ1-5, is KAGVTQTPRYLIKTRGQQVTLSCSPISGHRSVSWYQQTPGQGLQFLFEYFSETQRNKGNFPGRFSGRQFSNSRSEMNVSTLELGDSALYLCASSTRGGDQPQHFGDGTRLSIL.

This clonotype has a count of ten or more. The chain couples TRBV12-3 or TRBV12-4 to TRBJ2-2; 7 bases align to TRBD1. The V gene end was trimmed by 1 base and the J gene end by 4 bases; junction bases not matched to a gene: 6. This CDR3 contains 16 residues. In DNA form, the CDR3 reads TGTGCCAGCAGTTTAGTTACAGGGGCTACCACCGGGGAGCTGTTTTTT. This sequence encodes CASSLVTGATTGELFF.

This clonotype was found many times. The chain combines TRBV5-1 with TRBJ2-7; 8 positions agree with TRBD1. With 3 bases clipped from V and 7 bases from J, the junction kept 9 bases outside the gene matches. The germline CDR1 and CDR2 sequences are SGHRS and YFSETQ. This CDR3 has 14 amino acids. The CDR3 loop reads CASSSPGQAREQYF. CDR3 DNA: TGCGCCAGCAGCTCACCGGGACAGGCACGAGAGCAGTACTTC.

This clonotype was observed many times. V and J are TRBV24-1 and TRBJ2-1; 12 nucleotides align to TRBD2. The trim removed 3 bases at V and 5 bases at J, leaving 4 bases unmatched. The CDR3 length is 16 residues. Germline CDR1 and CDR2: KGHDR and SFDVKD. Here the CDR3 DNA reads TGTGCCACCAGTGATCGAGGACTAGCGGGAAACAATGAGCAGTTCTTC. Translating gives CATSDRGLAGNNEQFF.

This clonotype was counted ten times or more. V usage is TRBV10-3 and J usage is TRBJ2-7; D tentatively reads TRBD1 or TRBD2 (5 bases each). Germline values: CDR1 ENHRY, CDR2 SYGVKD. The CDR3 spans 13 residues. The V end was cut by 6 bases, the J end by 2 bases, with 11 bases between. CDR3 bases: TGTGCCATCAGAGGGACCGACCCCTACGAGCAGTACTTC. Its translation: CAIRGTDPYEQYF.

This clonotype was counted many times. This rearrangement joins TRBV6-5 to TRBJ2-1, with 12 bases identical to TRBD1. The CDR3 has 19 residues. Unmatched junction bases numbered 9, after V lost 2 bases and J lost 1 base. Germline loops: CDR1 MNHEY, CDR2 SVGAGI. For the CDR3, the DNA is TGTGCCAGCAGTTACAGGGGACAGGGGGCGCGTGGGTCCTACAATGAGCAGTTCTTC. Protein sequence: CASSYRGQGARGSYNEQFF.

This clonotype has ten or more counts. The rearrangement joins TRBV3-1 to TRBJ2-3, with 8 bases matching TRBD2. The CDR3 runs 18 residues. Unmatched junction bases numbered 14, after V lost 4 bases and J lost 2 bases. Germline CDR1 reads LGHDT; CDR2 reads YNNKEL (reference sequence). CDR3 nucleotide sequence: TGTGCCAGCAGCCCAAGGAATAGACTAGCGCGATACACAGATACGCAGTATTTT. This sequence encodes CASSPRNRLARYTDTQYF.

This clonotype appeared many times. The V gene is TRBV5-1, the J gene TRBJ1-3; no reliable D call. CDR1 is SGHRS, CDR2 YFSETQ, per germline. Trimming shortened V by 4 bases and J by 4 bases, and 12 bases separated the two germline ends. The CDR3 length is 14 residues. CDR3 nucleotide sequence: TGCGCCAGCAGCCCCTACCAGGAGGGAAACACCATATATTTT. It specifies CASSPYQEGNTIYF.

This clonotype has a count of ten or more. The chain joins TRBV7-8 to TRBJ2-7; 7 bases map to TRBD2. The CDR3 covers 16 residues. The J segment lost 0 bases and the V segment lost 7 bases, leaving 12 bases of the junction unmatched. Germline V gives CDR1 SGHVS, CDR2 FQNEAQ. CDR3 protein: CASNHLSGGSSYEQYF. The CDR3 bases are TGTGCCAGCAACCACCTCAGCGGCGGGAGCTCCTACGAGCAGTACTTC.

V is TRBV14 and J is TRBJ1-1, with D uncertain. Trimming took 1 base from V and 5 from J, leaving 5 bases between them. Germline CDR1 reads SGHDN; CDR2 reads FVKESK. The CDR3 consists of 12 residues. The CDR3 loop is CASSQVWTEAFF. Written as DNA, the CDR3 is TGTGCCAGCAGCCAAGTGTGGACTGAAGCTTTCTTT.

This clonotype was seen ten or more times. The J gene is TRBJ1-1, the V gene TRBV20-1; a possible D gene is TRBD1 (6 bases). From germline, CDR1 is DFQATT and CDR2 SNEGSKA (reference sequence). Deletions cut 5 bases from V and 5 bases from J, with 12 bases between. The CDR3 covers 12 residues. The CDR3 is CSAETGQTEAFF. CDR3 in DNA: TGCAGTGCTGAAACAGGGCAAACTGAAGCTTTCTTT.

This clonotype came up many times. V is TRBV18 and J is TRBJ2-7, with D maybe TRBD1 (5 bases). Germline V gives CDR1 KGHSH, CDR2 LQKENI. This CDR3 comprises 14 residues. The V gene lost 2 bases and the J gene lost 4 bases, with 12 bases spanning the gap. As DNA, the CDR3 is TGTGCCAGCTCACCAGGAAGGGGCACGTACGAGCAGTACTTC. Amino acid sequence: CASSPGRGTYEQYF.

This clonotype was recorded at least ten times. The J gene is TRBJ2-4, the V gene TRBV20-1; 7 bases match TRBD2. This CDR3 is 15 amino acids long. The germline gives CDR1 DFQATT, CDR2 SNEGSKA (reference sequence). The junction had 17 bases not matched to a gene; V was cut back by 6 bases and J by 9 bases. CDR3 sequence reads: CSANTPRAGAGIQYF. The CDR3 DNA sequence: TGCAGTGCAAATACCCCGAGGGCGGGAGCGGGCATTCAGTACTTC.

J is TRBJ2-7 and V is TRBV18; the D gene is possibly TRBD2 (5 bases). Trimming cost V 4 bases and J 3 bases, with 16 bases left between them. Germline V gene lookup returns CDR1 KGHSH and CDR2 LQKENI. The CDR3 sequence is 15 residues long. CDR3 sequence: CASSQDGRVIYEQYF. CDR3 bases: TGTGCCAGCTCACAAGACGGGCGGGTAATCTACGAGCAGTACTTC.

At least ten counts were recorded for this clonotype. The chain uses TRBV5-1 and TRBJ1-2; D is unresolved. Per the germline V gene, CDR1 is SGHRS and CDR2 is YFSETQ. This CDR3 contains 14 residues. V lost 4 bases and J 5 bases, leaving 15 bases between the germline ends. The CDR3 DNA sequence: TGCGCCAGCAGCAAGACCCCAGCCGAATATGGCTACACCTTC. Translated, it gives CASSKTPAEYGYTF.

This clonotype was recorded at least ten times. The gene calls are TRBV28 and TRBJ1-2; D call uncertain. The CDR3 is made up of 15 amino acids. The V end lost 6 bases, the J end lost 2 bases, and 16 bases lay between the germline ends. CDR1 and CDR2 from the germline V gene are MDHEN and SYDVKM. Written as DNA, the CDR3 is TGTGCCAGCAGCCGTAGCCCATCAGGAAACTATGGCTACACCTTC. This encodes CASSRSPSGNYGYTF.

This clonotype has just a few counts. The V call is TRBV15, the J call TRBJ2-7; D remains ambiguous. The V end was cut by 0 bases, the J end by 1 base, with 13 bases between. The CDR3 runs to 16 residues. The germline gives CDR1 LNHNV, CDR2 YYDKDF (reference sequence). The chain's CDR3 is CATSRDAGYNSYEQYF. CDR3 nucleotide sequence: TGTGCCACCAGCAGAGATGCCGGCTACAATTCCTACGAGCAGTACTTC.